This passage covers 8 T cell receptor beta chains from one sample sequenced in a study of T cell changes during pregnancy in multiple sclerosis. Sequencing used immunoSEQ multiplex PCR; TCRdb keeps in-frame clones, though not all of them. The sample has around 100,000 clones, more than 90% seen once; the top ten hold about 3.4%. Sequences were derived from peripheral blood, sampled in the second trimester of pregnancy. The receptors were gathered from a female donor with multiple sclerosis, enrolled in a pregnancy study.

This CDR3 reads CASSRLAGGFTGELFF. Written as DNA, the CDR3 is TGTGCCAGCAGTCGACTAGCGGGCGGTTTCACCGGGGAGCTGTTTTTT. V gene TRBV7-2 combines with J gene TRBJ2-2; 10 bases are a match to TRBD2. The length of the CDR3 is 16 residues. Germline V lookup: CDR1 SGHTA, CDR2 FQGNSA. With V trimmed by 6 bases and J by 4 bases, 8 bases remained unmatched.

V is TRBV11-3 and J is TRBJ2-1, with TRBD2 identical over 13 bases. The CDR3 runs to 16 residues. V dropped 1 base and J dropped 4; count of bases not matched to a gene: 1. The germline V gene has CDR1 SGHNT and CDR2 YENEEA. The chain's CDR3 is CASSLGLAGGYNEQFF. CDR3 coding DNA: TGTGCCAGCAGCTTAGGACTAGCGGGAGGATACAATGAGCAGTTCTTC.

The gene calls are TRBV6-1 and TRBJ2-7, with TRBD1 matching 8 bases. The CDR3 has 15 residues. V trimming: 1 base; J trimming: 2 bases; junction bases outside the gene matches: 4. Germline V gene sequence: CDR1 MNHNS, CDR2 SASEGT. The CDR3 loop reads CASSEVNRGTYEQYF. CDR3 coding DNA: TGTGCCAGCAGTGAAGTGAACAGGGGGACCTACGAGCAGTACTTC.

The V gene is TRBV14, the J gene TRBJ2-2; D is unclear. Germline CDR1 reads SGHDN; CDR2 reads FVKESK. This CDR3 contains 12 residues. Trimming removed 6 bases at V and 3 bases at J, with 5 bases between. CDR3 sequence (DNA): TGTGCCAGCAGTCATGACACCGGGGAGCTGTTTTTT. It is translated as CASSHDTGELFF.

The chain recombines TRBV13 with TRBJ2-7, with 9 positions matching TRBD2. Germline trimming cut 1 base from V and 6 bases from J; bases unmatched to any gene: 13. CDR3 size: 17 residues. The V gene's germline CDR1 is PRHDT and CDR2 FYEKMQ (reference sequence). CDR3 protein: CASSLARGFSGSGEQYF. CDR3 nucleotides: TGTGCCAGCAGCTTAGCCAGGGGCTTTAGCGGGAGTGGCGAGCAGTACTTC.

This clone was recorded once. The CDR3 loop reads CASSFDGWAGAPNTGELFF. The CDR3 DNA follows: TGTGCCAGCAGCTTCGATGGTTGGGCGGGAGCCCCTAACACCGGGGAGCTGTTTTTT. The chain links TRBV5-5 to TRBJ2-2; 7 bases fit TRBD2. With 2 bases clipped from V and 2 bases from J, the junction kept 15 bases outside the gene matches. CDR1 is SGHKS, CDR2 YYEKEE, per germline (reference sequence). The CDR3 extends over 19 amino acids.

This clone was recorded only once. The rearrangement uses TRBV5-1 and TRBJ2-1; a weak D match, TRBD2 (6 bases). This CDR3 spans 15 amino acids. The germline V and J ends were trimmed by 6 bases and 1 base, with 14 bases remaining between them. The V gene's germline CDR1 is SGHRS and CDR2 YFSETQ. CDR3 in DNA: TGCGCCAGCACCTATAGCCTAGCGTCCTACAATGAGCAGTTCTTC. Its protein is CASTYSLASYNEQFF.

V is TRBV6-7 and J is TRBJ2-7, with 12 bases that match TRBD2. TRBV6-7 is reported as an ORF; its role is uncertain. Germline trimming cut 6 bases from V and 4 bases from J; bases unmatched to any gene: 16. CDR3 length: 18 amino acids. This CDR3 is CASRTPGQPSGGGYEQYF. The DNA for the CDR3 is TGTGCCAGCAGGACCCCGGGGCAGCCTAGCGGGGGGGGGTACGAGCAGTACTTC.